Below are 18 T cell receptor beta chains sequenced from a single sample in a study of blood T cell repertoires in COVID-19 (dated by TCRdb to 2020 to 2021). The method behind the library was the immunoSEQ multiplex PCR assay. TCRdb obtained this table from immuneACCESS and retained in-frame rearrangements with V and J assigned. These tables miss some clones; where compared with another copy, unresolved V genes account for less than half of the shortfall, and the remainder is unexplained. This sample gives approximately 87,000 clones in total; approximately 81% of them show up just once. Together, the top ten hold 15% to 17% of the sample. Sequencing used peripheral blood. Receptors originate from a woman older than 75 with acute or convalescent COVID-19.

The table lists this clone with a few counts. As DNA, the CDR3 is TGTGCCAGTAGTATGGTTCAGGGCGGCGAGCAGTTCTTC. Encoded protein: CASSMVQGGEQFF. This chain connects TRBV19 to TRBJ2-1, with D perhaps TRBD1 (5 bases). Germline-derived CDR1 and CDR2 are LNHDA and SQIVND (reference sequence). V was clipped by 3 bases and J by 10 bases, with 13 bases between them. The CDR3 is 13 residues long. The full variable domain, in which reference TRBV19 and TRBJ2-1 provide the parts outside the CDR3, is DGGITQSPKYLFRKEGQNVTLSCEQNLNHDAMYWYRQDPGQGLRLIYYSQIVNDFQKGDIAEGYSVSREKKESFPLTVTSAQKNPTAFYLCASSMVQGGEQFFGPGTRLTVL.

This clone appeared a few times. V gene TRBV5-4 combines with J gene TRBJ2-4, with 15 bases that match TRBD2. V lost 5 bases and J lost 1; bases outside the gene matches: 10. Germline V lookup: CDR1 SGHNT, CDR2 YYREEE (reference sequence). The CDR3 length is 19 residues. CDR3 sequence reads: CASSLRTSGGAWAKNIQYF. CDR3 bases: TGTGCCAGCAGTCTTCGGACTAGCGGGGGGGCCTGGGCCAAAAACATTCAGTACTTC.

The rearrangement joins TRBV30 to TRBJ1-6; 7 bases fit TRBD1. This CDR3 has 15 amino acids. V shed 4 bases and J 9 bases; nucleotides not matched to a gene: 12. Germline values: CDR1 GTSNPN, CDR2 SVGIG (reference sequence). The CDR3 DNA sequence: TGTGCCTGGATGGCGAGCGGCAGGGGGAGTTCACCCCTCCACTTT. Translating it yields CAWMASGRGSSPLHF.

The chain couples TRBV10-3 to TRBJ1-1; the D gene is possibly TRBD1 (5 bases). CDR1 and CDR2 (germline): ENHRY, SYGVKD. The germline V and J ends were trimmed by 4 bases and 1 base, with 10 bases remaining between them. The CDR3 totals 14 residues. The CDR3 region has the DNA TGTGCCATCAGTGGACAGAGTTCGAACACTGAAGCTTTCTTT. Amino acids: CAISGQSSNTEAFF.

This clone has just a few counts. V gene TRBV4-3 combines with J gene TRBJ1-3, with TRBD1 as a possible D gene (5 bases). Germline CDR1 and CDR2: LGHNA and YSLEER. The CDR3 loop spans 13 amino acids. The ends were cut back, 0 bases at V and 13 bases at J, with 13 bases in the middle. This CDR3 reads CASSQDVRGGIYF. DNA for the CDR3: TGCGCCAGCAGCCAAGATGTTCGGGGGGGAATATATTTT.

This chain uses TRBV27 with TRBJ2-7, with 9 bases identical to TRBD2. CDR1 MNHEY and CDR2 SMNVEV come from the germline V gene (reference sequence). This CDR3 contains 14 residues. V trimming: 10 bases; J trimming: 7 bases; junction bases outside the gene matches: 14. DNA of the CDR3: TGTGCCACAAAGGCCCAGCGGGGGGCGGGGGAGCAGTACTTC. It encodes CATKAQRGAGEQYF.

This clone was picked up many times. The chain links TRBV6-5 to TRBJ2-1; tentatively, D is TRBD1 (5 bases). The CDR3 totals 14 residues. The V gene's germline CDR1 is MNHEY and CDR2 SVGAGI. V gave up 8 bases and J gave up 6 bases, with 17 bases separating them. CDR3 DNA: TGTGCCAGCCGCCAGGGAAACTTATTCAATGAGCAGTTCTTC. Protein product: CASRQGNLFNEQFF.

The sample holds a few counts of this clone. The chain uses TRBV27 and TRBJ2-3; perhaps TRBD1 as D (6 bases). Germline V gene lookup returns CDR1 MNHEY and CDR2 SMNVEV (reference sequence). There are 14 residues in the CDR3. V shed 7 bases and J shed 0 bases, with 11 bases lying between them. The CDR3 sequence: CASIVDRSTDTQYF. Written as DNA, the CDR3 is TGTGCCAGCATTGTGGACAGAAGCACAGATACGCAGTATTTT.

This clone came up once. CDR3 sequence (DNA): TGTGCCAGTAGTAGAAAGACAGGGACTTACGCTGAGGGCTACACCTTC. Translating gives CASSRKTGTYAEGYTF. The rearrangement uses TRBV19 and TRBJ1-2; 7 bases align to TRBD1. CDR1 is LNHDA, CDR2 SQIVND, per germline (reference sequence). J gave up 8 bases and V 4 bases, and 16 bases lay outside the gene matches. The CDR3 sequence is 16 residues long. Combining the CDR3 with reference TRBV19 and TRBJ1-2 gives the whole variable domain DGGITQSPKYLFRKEGQNVTLSCEQNLNHDAMYWYRQDPGQGLRLIYYSQIVNDFQKGDIAEGYSVSREKKESFPLTVTSAQKNPTAFYLCASSRKTGTYAEGYTFGSGTRLTVV.

The chain carries TRBV7-2 and TRBJ2-1; the match to TRBD2 covers 9 bases. Germline-derived CDR1 and CDR2 are SGHTA and FQGNSA. With V trimmed by 3 bases and J by 15 bases, 6 bases remained unmatched. The length of the CDR3 is 12 residues. The CDR3 here is CASSFRTSVMFF. The DNA of the CDR3 is TGTGCCAGCAGCTTCCGGACTAGCGTTATGTTCTTC.

This clone was seen once. This chain links TRBV5-1 with TRBJ1-2; perhaps TRBD1 as D (5 bases). The CDR3 length is 14 residues. V was shortened by 3 bases and J by 1 base, with 10 bases between the two germline ends. Per the germline V gene, CDR1 is SGHRS and CDR2 is YFSETQ. CDR3 residues: CASSSDGGNYGYTF. The CDR3 DNA reads TGCGCCAGCAGCTCGGACGGGGGTAACTATGGCTACACCTTC.

The chain uses TRBV6-5 and TRBJ1-1; D gene uncertain. V lost 0 bases, J lost 2 bases, and 4 bases lay in between. Germline lookup yields CDR1 MNHEY and CDR2 SVGAGI. This CDR3 is 13 amino acids long. CDR3 coding DNA: TGTGCCAGCAGTTACTCCTCTAACACTGAAGCTTTCTTT. Residues: CASSYSSNTEAFF.

This clone showed up just a few times. The gene calls are TRBV24-1 and TRBJ1-4, with D tentatively TRBD1 (6 bases). CDR3 length equals 16 residues. The germline V gene encodes CDR1 KGHDR and CDR2 SFDVKD. Trimming cost V 2 bases and J 0 bases, with 9 bases left between them. The CDR3 loop reads CATSDSRQATNEKLFF. In nucleotides, the CDR3 is TGTGCCACCAGTGATTCCCGACAGGCAACTAATGAAAAACTGTTTTTT.

V gene TRBV29-1 combines with J gene TRBJ1-2; D may be TRBD1 (6 bases). The V gene's germline CDR1 is SQVTM and CDR2 ANQGSEA. V lost 5 bases and J 9 bases, leaving 16 bases between the germline ends. The CDR3 runs 12 residues. The CDR3 bases are TGCAGCGTTCGACAGGAGTTGAGGAGCTACACCTTC. Translating it yields CSVRQELRSYTF. The full variable domain, in which reference TRBV29-1 and TRBJ1-2 provide the parts outside the CDR3, is SAVISQKPSRDICQRGTSLTIQCQVDSQVTMMFWYRQQPGQSLTLIATANQGSEATYESGFVIDKFPISRPNLTFSTLTVSNMSPEDSSIYLCSVRQELRSYTFGSGTRLTVV.

V gene TRBV3-1 (or the pseudogene TRBV3-2) combines with J gene TRBJ1-6; no reliable D call. This CDR3 is 17 amino acids long. The germline V and J ends were trimmed by 2 bases and 7 bases, with 18 bases remaining between them. The germline V gene has CDR1 LGHDT and CDR2 YNNKEL (reference sequence). CDR3: CASSQPSGLLENSPLHF. The DNA of the CDR3 is TGTGCCAGCAGCCAACCAAGCGGGTTGTTGGAGAATTCACCCCTCCACTTT.

The sample holds a few counts of this clone. The rearrangement uses TRBV14 and TRBJ2-1, with 7 bases identical to TRBD2. The CDR3 length is 15 residues. Trimming took 2 bases from V and 1 from J; bases not matched to a gene: 2. Germline V gene lookup returns CDR1 SGHDN and CDR2 FVKESK. The CDR3 loop is CASSQRAGSYNEQFF. Here the CDR3 DNA reads TGTGCCAGCAGCCAAAGAGCGGGGTCCTACAATGAGCAGTTCTTC. Using reference TRBV14 and TRBJ2-1 for the parts outside the CDR3, the full variable domain is EAGVTQFPSHSVIEKGQTVTLRCDPISGHDNLYWYRRVMGKEIKFLLHFVKESKQDESGMPNNRFLAERTGGTYSTLKVQPAELEDSGVYFCASSQRAGSYNEQFFGPGTRLTVL.

The gene calls are TRBV28 and TRBJ2-7; 8 nucleotides line up with TRBD2. The CDR3 spans 16 residues. The V gene end was trimmed by 5 bases and the J gene end by 2 bases; junction bases not matched to a gene: 11. The V gene's germline CDR1 is MDHEN and CDR2 SYDVKM. The CDR3 region is CASSGFFPGLAYEQYF. The CDR3 DNA reads TGTGCCAGCAGTGGATTTTTCCCGGGACTAGCCTACGAGCAGTACTTC. Full variable domain (missing parts from reference TRBV28 and TRBJ2-7): DVKVTQSSRYLVKRTGEKVFLECVQDMDHENMFWYRQDPGLGLRLIYFSYDVKMKEKGDIPEGYSVSREKKERFSLILESASTNQTSMYLCASSGFFPGLAYEQYFGPGTRLTVT.

Only one count was recorded for this clone. The chain joins TRBV10-3 to TRBJ1-5; unclear D gene. V lost 5 bases and J lost 7, with 12 bases in between. CDR1 and CDR2 (germline): ENHRY, SYGVKD. There are 13 residues in the CDR3. The CDR3 protein is CAISREERQPQHF. The CDR3 nucleotides are TGTGCCATCAGTCGAGAGGAAAGGCAGCCCCAGCATTTT.